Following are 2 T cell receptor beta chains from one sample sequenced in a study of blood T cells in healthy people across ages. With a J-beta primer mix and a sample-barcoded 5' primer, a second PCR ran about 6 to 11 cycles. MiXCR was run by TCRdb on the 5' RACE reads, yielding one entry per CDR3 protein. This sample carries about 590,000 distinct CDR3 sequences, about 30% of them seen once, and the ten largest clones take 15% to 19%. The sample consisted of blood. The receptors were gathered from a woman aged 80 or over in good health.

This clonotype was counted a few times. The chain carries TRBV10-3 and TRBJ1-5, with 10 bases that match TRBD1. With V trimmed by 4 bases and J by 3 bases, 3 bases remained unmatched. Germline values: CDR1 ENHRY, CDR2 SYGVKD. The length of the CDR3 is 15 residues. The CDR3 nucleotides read TGTGCCATCAGTGTAGGGACAGGGGCCAATCAGCCCCAGCATTTT. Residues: CAISVGTGANQPQHF.

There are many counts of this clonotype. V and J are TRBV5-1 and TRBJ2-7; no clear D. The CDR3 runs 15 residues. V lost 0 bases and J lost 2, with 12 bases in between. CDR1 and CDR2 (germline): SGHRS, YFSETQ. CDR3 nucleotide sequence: TGCGCCAGCAGCTTGGCGGGCTTTCCGACCTACGAGCAGTACTTC. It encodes CASSLAGFPTYEQYF.